This T cell receptor beta chain is from a study of regulatory T cells in long-lasting Graves disease. V was clipped by 4 bases and J by 2 bases; unmatched bases: 6. The germline V gene has CDR1 SQVTM and CDR2 ANQGSEA. The CDR3 totals 15 residues. TCR beta libraries were built with iRepertoire HTBI primers and Arm-PCR of CDR3 regions. TCRdb analysed the multiplex PCR reads with MiXCR anew, one entry per CDR3 protein. The sample shows approximately 290,000 distinct CDR3 sequences, around 23% of them seen only once. Notes on the study in general: Graves' patients with persistent disease showed TCR diversity lower than patients newly diagnosed. TRBV28, TRBJ1-2 and TRBJ2-5 were segments that persistent disease favored.

Time point denoted: persistent/refractory GD, antithyroid drugs over 5 years with positive TRAb. PBMC-extracted RNA yielded the TCR library. Each of the patients was recruited from an endocrinology department situated in Xi'an, China. Regarding this clonotype: Its antigen is unknown.

The TCR comes from a female donor with Graves disease. The sequenced sample was peripheral blood mononuclear cells (PBMCs), obtained when the disease was refractory, from a patient treated with antithyroid drugs. The rearrangement joins TRBV29-1 to TRBJ2-2, with 8 bases lining up with TRBD2. CDR3 in DNA: TGCAGCGTTGCACTAGCGGAATTAAACACCGGGGAGCTGTTTTTT. Translation gives CSVALAELNTGELFF.